Listed below are T cell receptor beta chains from one sample, sequenced in a study of PD-1 blockade in classical Hodgkin lymphoma. Sequencing was performed with immunoSEQ multiplex PCR; in TCRdb, only in-frame clones are kept and a portion is missing. The repertoire includes around 99,000 clones, roughly four fifths of them detected once, and under 20% sits in the top ten. The source material was peripheral blood mononuclear cells (PBMCs), sampled before the second cycle of nivolumab. The receptors originated from a human donor with classical Hodgkin lymphoma. Each CDR3 is given with its conserved first and last residue. Fields, in order: CDR3 length, D gene, J gene, V gene, clone size, CDR3 DNA, CDR3 protein. D genes are given only for firm matches. Some rows have no size entry. The others give once, few or many, or a class for an expanded clone.

>13|NA|TRBJ2-4|TRBV2|NA
TGTGCCAGCAGTCCCGGGACCCCAAACCTTCAGTACTTC
CASSPGTPNLQYF
>15|NA|TRBJ1-5|TRBV19|NA
TGTGTCAGTAGTATGGCGGGGGGAGGCAATCAGCCCCAGCATTTT
CVSSMAGGGNQPQHF
>17|TRBD2|TRBJ2-3|TRBV2|NA
TGTGCCAGCAGTGAAGGGACTAGCGGGAGGGGGGCAGATACGCAGTATTTT
CASSEGTSGRGADTQYF
>13|NA|TRBJ1-5|TRBV6-5|NA
TGTGCCAGCAGCCCCGTTCTGGGTCAGCCCCAGCATTTT
CASSPVLGQPQHF
>16|TRBD1|TRBJ2-1|TRBV14|NA
TGTGCCAGCAGCCAGGGTCCGGGACAGGGGTTGGATGAGCAGTTCTTC
CASSQGPGQGLDEQFF
>13|NA|TRBJ1-3|TRBV5-8|NA
TGTGCCAGCAGCTTGACCGGTTTAAACACCATATATTTT
CASSLTGLNTIYF
>16|TRBD2|TRBJ2-3|TRBV5-6|NA
TGTGCCAGCAGCCGCCTAGCGGGCCCCAGCACAGATACGCAGTATTTT
CASSRLAGPSTDTQYF
>13|NA|TRBJ1-1|TRBV29-1|NA
TGCAGTCACAGTTTAGGCTTGAACACTGAAGCTTTCTTT
CSHSLGLNTEAFF
>15|NA|TRBJ2-1|TRBV9|NA
TGTGCCAGCAGCGTAGCGGGAGACTCCTACAATGAGCAGTTCTTC
CASSVAGDSYNEQFF
>14|TRBD1|TRBJ2-7|TRBV6-5|NA
TGTGCCAGCAGCCGGCCGGGACAGGTGGGTGAGCAGTACTTC
CASSRPGQVGEQYF
>13|TRBD1|TRBJ1-2|TRBV5-1|NA
TGCGCCAGCAGCTTGGGGGACAGCTATGGCTACACCTTC
CASSLGDSYGYTF
>14|TRBD1|TRBJ2-5|TRBV9|NA
TGTGCCAGCAGCGTAGGACAGGGACAAGAGACCCAGTACTTC
CASSVGQGQETQYF
>13|NA|TRBJ1-2|TRBV7-2|NA
TGTGCCAGCAGCTTCCCCGGGAGCTATGGCTACACCTTC
CASSFPGSYGYTF
>15|NA|TRBJ2-5|TRBV15|NA
TGTGCCACCAGCAGAGTACTGCTAAACCAAGAGACCCAGTACTTC
CATSRVLLNQETQYF
>14|TRBD1|TRBJ1-1|TRBV18|NA
TGTGCCAGCTCACCTTCAGGGGGGAACACTGAAGCTTTCTTT
CASSPSGGNTEAFF
>12|NA|TRBJ1-1|TRBV7-2|NA
TGTGCCAGCAGCTTTTACGGGGCTGAAGCTTTCTTT
CASSFYGAEAFF
>15|TRBD1|TRBJ2-7|TRBV7-9|few
TGTGCCAGCAGCTCGGAAACAGGGACAGGCTACGAGCAGTACTTC
CASSSETGTGYEQYF
>15|TRBD2|TRBJ2-1|TRBV5-4|NA
TGTGCCAGCAGCTTGTGGCTAGCGGTCTACAATGAGCAGTTCTTC
CASSLWLAVYNEQFF
>13|NA|TRBJ2-2|TRBV9|many
TGTGCCAGCAGCGTGGGGAACACCGGGGAGCTGTTTTTT
CASSVGNTGELFF
>13|TRBD1|TRBJ1-1|TRBV7-3|NA
TGTGCCAGCAGCCCAGGGGGGAACACTGAAGCTTTCTTT
CASSPGGNTEAFF
>14|NA|TRBJ1-1|TRBV10-3|NA
TGTGCCATCAGTGAGGGGGACCCGAACACTGAAGCTTTCTTT
CAISEGDPNTEAFF
>15|NA|TRBJ2-2|TRBV18|NA
TGTGCCAGCTCACCGGCGATAGAGCGCACCGGGGAGCTGTTTTTT
CASSPAIERTGELFF
>12|NA|TRBJ2-1|TRBV7-2|NA
TGTGCCAGCAGTCAAGAGCGCAATGAGCAGTTCTTC
CASSQERNEQFF
>13|NA|TRBJ2-7|TRBV15|NA
TGTGCCACCAGCAGAGCAAACTCCTACGAGCAGTACTTC
CATSRANSYEQYF
>18|TRBD2|TRBJ2-3|TRBV7-3|few
TGTGCCAGCAGCCATACAGGGGGACTAGCGGGAGGGGCAGATACGCAGTATTTT
CASSHTGGLAGGADTQYF
>13|NA|TRBJ1-5|TRBV5-6|NA
TGTGCCAGCAGCTTGCGCGGGGAACAGCCCCAGCATTTT
CASSLRGEQPQHF
>16|NA|TRBJ1-2|TRBV19|NA
TGTGCCAGCGCGAATCTTCGTGGTACCCCTTACTATGGCTACACCTTC
CASANLRGTPYYGYTF
>14|TRBD2|TRBJ2-1|TRBV29-1|NA
TGCAGCGTTCTTGGTCTAGCGGGAAACAATGAGCAGTTCTTC
CSVLGLAGNNEQFF
>13|NA|TRBJ1-2|TRBV27|few
TGTGCCAGCAGTCGGACCGGCCTAGATGGCTACACCTTC
CASSRTGLDGYTF
>13|TRBD2|TRBJ2-1|TRBV18|NA
TGTGCCAGCTCACCGGCTAGCGGGTCTGAGCAGTTCTTC
CASSPASGSEQFF
>14|NA|TRBJ1-1|TRBV11-2|NA
TGTGCCAGCAGCTTACAGGGGATGAACACTGAAGCTTTCTTT
CASSLQGMNTEAFF
>12|NA|TRBJ2-7|TRBV29-1|NA
TGCAGCGTGGGGGACGGTACCTACGAGCAGTACTTC
CSVGDGTYEQYF
>13|TRBD1|TRBJ1-2|TRBV19|NA
TGTGCCAGTAGTAGGGGACAGGCTAATGGCTACACCTTC
CASSRGQANGYTF
>13|NA|TRBJ2-1|TRBV11-3|many
TGTGCCAGCAGCTTAGATACGGGTAATGAGCAGTTCTTC
CASSLDTGNEQFF
>16|NA|TRBJ2-5|TRBV5-1|NA
TGCGCCAGCAGCTTGGCCGAGGTGTTGGAGGCTGAGACCCAGTACTTC
CASSLAEVLEAETQYF
>13|TRBD2|TRBJ2-1|TRBV10-3|NA
TGTGCCATCTTAGCGGGAGGATTCGATGAGCAGTTCTTC
CAILAGGFDEQFF
>16|TRBD1|TRBJ2-1|TRBV5-1|NA
TGCGCCAGCAGACTACAGGCAACAGGGGCTGCGGATGAGCAGTTCTTC
CASRLQATGAADEQFF
>13|NA|TRBJ1-1|TRBV29-1|NA
TGCAGCGTTGATTGGCCAGGGAACACTGAAGCTTTCTTT
CSVDWPGNTEAFF
>15|NA|TRBJ2-7|TRBV5-1|NA
TGCGCCAGCAGCCTGACTGGGCAGAGGCACTACGAGCAGTACTTC
CASSLTGQRHYEQYF
>12|NA|TRBJ1-2|TRBV7-2|NA
TGTGCCAGCAGCTTAGACACGTATGGCTACACCTTC
CASSLDTYGYTF
>15|NA|TRBJ1-5|TRBV2|NA
TGTGCCAGCAGTGAATGGGACTCAGGCAATCAGCCCCAGCATTTT
CASSEWDSGNQPQHF
>15|TRBD1|TRBJ1-2|TRBV5-5|NA
TGTGCCAGCAGCTGGCCGGCGACAGGGCCCTATGGCTACACCTTC
CASSWPATGPYGYTF